The source of this T cell receptor (beta chain) is a study of T cell responses to AZD1222 COVID-19 vaccine. Method: immunoSEQ multiplex PCR; TCRdb's copy keeps in-frame clones and lacks some. The sample lists around 120,000 clones; approximately 90% were seen once. V lost 5 bases, J lost 1 base, and 9 bases lay in between. The CDR3 loop spans 13 amino acids. The V gene's germline CDR1 is MDHEN and CDR2 SYDVKM. The study, taken as a whole, reports: Spike was spanned by vaccine-associated CD4 TCRs, which were dominant at 160-218 and 743-854.

Turning to this clone: The antigen is not known.

Sample: peripheral blood, taken 28 days after the second AZD1222 dose. V usage is TRBV28 and J usage is TRBJ2-7; tentative D call: TRBD1 (5 bases). This clonotype was obtained from an adult who received the AZD1222 COVID-19 vaccine. DNA for the CDR3: TGTGCCAGCAGTGATCCAGGGTCCTACGAGCAGTACTTC. Translating it yields CASSDPGSYEQYF. Full variable domain (rest looked up from reference TRBV28 and TRBJ2-7): DVKVTQSSRYLVKRTGEKVFLECVQDMDHENMFWYRQDPGLGLRLIYFSYDVKMKEKGDIPEGYSVSREKKERFSLILESASTNQTSMYLCASSDPGSYEQYFGPGTRLTVT.